The 14 T cell receptor beta chains presented below share a single source sample, sequenced in a study of memory CD4+ T cells and cytomegalovirus serostatus. The sort gate was single viable CD3+CD4+CD8-CD45RO+ cells for memory CD4+ T cells. Only in-frame clones appear in the TCRdb table, and some are missing; sequencing was by immunoSEQ multiplex PCR. Of just under 40,000 clones in the sample, over 65% were seen once. Sequenced: memory CD4+ T cells from blood. These receptors were collected from an adult in good health and CMV-seronegative.

This clone appeared once. This chain links TRBV7-2 with TRBJ2-7; 7 bases line up with TRBD1. Trimming took 6 bases from V and 0 from J; bases not matched to a gene: 8. CDR1 is SGHTA and CDR2 is FQGNSA in the germline V gene. This CDR3 region has 15 residues. CDR3 sequence (DNA): TGTGCCAGCAGTCAGAGGACAGGTTTCTCCTACGAGCAGTACTTC. Its protein is CASSQRTGFSYEQYF.

The chain uses TRBV7-2 and TRBJ2-7; D is uncertain. Trimming left V 1 base short and J 5 bases short, with 18 bases between. The CDR3 contains 16 residues. Germline V CDR1 and CDR2: SGHTA, FQGNSA. The CDR3 DNA follows: TGTGCCAGCAGCTTAGGTCCTATCTCTTACCCCCACGAGCAGTACTTC. Its protein is CASSLGPISYPHEQYF.

The gene calls are TRBV7-2 and TRBJ2-5; D gene uncertain. V lost 2 bases and J lost 7, with 8 bases in between. Looked up from germline, CDR1 is SGHTA and CDR2 is FQGNSA. The CDR3 length is 12 residues. The CDR3 DNA reads TGTGCCAGCAGCTTACCCTTAGGGACCCAGTACTTC. The encoded protein is CASSLPLGTQYF. The full variable domain, in which reference TRBV7-2 and TRBJ2-5 provide the parts outside the CDR3, is GAGVSQSPSNKVTEKGKDVELRCDPISGHTALYWYRQSLGQGLEFLIYFQGNSAPDKSGLPSDRFSAERTGGSVSTLTIQRTQQEDSAVYLCASSLPLGTQYFGPGTRLLVL.

V gene TRBV6-6 combines with J gene TRBJ1-1; D is perhaps TRBD1 (6 bases). Germline V gene sequence: CDR1 MNHNY, CDR2 SVGAGI (reference sequence). Trimming cost V 7 bases and J 3 bases, with 12 bases left between them. CDR3 length equals 13 residues. The CDR3 is CASTKRQDTEAFF. CDR3 in DNA: TGTGCCAGCACCAAACGACAGGACACTGAAGCTTTCTTT.

CDR3 protein: CASTKTAYEQYF. DNA for the CDR3: TGTGCCAGCACTAAAACGGCCTACGAGCAGTACTTC. The gene calls are TRBV6-6 and TRBJ2-7; D unresolved. Between the trimmed V and J ends, which lost 7 bases and 2 bases, there was a span of 9 bases. Germline lookup yields CDR1 MNHNY and CDR2 SVGAGI (reference sequence). This CDR3 comprises 12 residues.

This clone was seen once. The rearrangement links TRBV7-2 to TRBJ2-3; the D call may be TRBD1 or TRBD2 (6 bases each). With 1 base removed from V and 7 bases from J, the gap between germline ends came to 9 bases. CDR3 length equals 13 residues. The V gene's germline CDR1 is SGHTA and CDR2 FQGNSA. This CDR3 is CASSLEGGHTQYF. The CDR3 DNA reads TGTGCCAGCAGCTTAGAGGGGGGCCATACGCAGTATTTT. Supplemented by reference TRBV7-2 and TRBJ2-3, the full variable domain reads GAGVSQSPSNKVTEKGKDVELRCDPISGHTALYWYRQSLGQGLEFLIYFQGNSAPDKSGLPSDRFSAERTGGSVSTLTIQRTQQEDSAVYLCASSLEGGHTQYFGPGTRLTVL.

The chain links TRBV7-6 to TRBJ2-3; 11 nucleotides agree with TRBD2. This CDR3 comprises 15 residues. Germline CDR1 is SGHVS and CDR2 is FNYEAQ. The junction had 2 bases not matched to a gene; V was cut back by 3 bases and J by 3 bases. The CDR3 protein is CASSLTSGVTDTQYF. The CDR3 bases are TGTGCCAGCAGCTTGACTAGCGGGGTAACAGATACGCAGTATTTT.

The rearrangement uses TRBV4-1 and TRBJ2-7, with D possibly being TRBD1 (6 bases). Between the trimmed V and J ends, which lost 4 bases and 3 bases, there was a span of 19 bases. The CDR3 runs 16 residues. CDR1 MGHRA and CDR2 YSYEKL come from the germline V gene. This CDR3 reads CASSLSPAQGSYEQYF. In DNA, the CDR3 is TGCGCCAGCAGCCTTTCACCCGCGCAGGGGAGCTACGAGCAGTACTTC.

This sequence joins TRBV4-2 and TRBJ1-3; 9 positions agree with TRBD1. Germline V gene data show CDR1 as LGHNA and CDR2 as YNFKEQ. The CDR3 is 17 residues long. With 1 base clipped from V and 0 bases from J, the junction kept 4 bases outside the gene matches. This CDR3 reads CASSQGTGEGSGNTIYF. In nucleotides, the CDR3 is TGTGCCAGCAGCCAAGGGACAGGGGAAGGCTCTGGAAACACCATATATTTT.

This rearrangement joins TRBV5-6 to TRBJ1-4, with 8 bases aligning to TRBD1. Germline trimming cut 4 bases from V and 8 bases from J; bases unmatched to any gene: 7. The CDR3 covers 14 residues. Germline-derived CDR1 and CDR2 are SGHDT and YYEEEE. CDR3 sequence reads: CASSLTGVKEKLFF. In nucleotides, the CDR3 is TGTGCCAGCAGCCTGACAGGGGTGAAGGAAAAACTGTTTTTT.

The chain employs TRBV19 and TRBJ2-5; the D gene is possibly TRBD2 (6 bases). Trimming removed 5 bases at V and 5 bases at J, with 21 bases between. Germline CDR1 is LNHDA and CDR2 is SQIVND (reference sequence). The CDR3 sequence is 16 residues long. The chain's CDR3 is CASSSGSLAVGETQYF. As DNA, the CDR3 is TGTGCCAGTAGTTCCGGATCACTAGCTGTAGGGGAGACCCAGTACTTC. Drawing the rest from reference TRBV19 and TRBJ2-5, the complete variable domain is DGGITQSPKYLFRKEGQNVTLSCEQNLNHDAMYWYRQDPGQGLRLIYYSQIVNDFQKGDIAEGYSVSREKKESFPLTVTSAQKNPTAFYLCASSSGSLAVGETQYFGPGTRLLVL.

The rearrangement uses TRBV11-2 and TRBJ2-7; D remains ambiguous. V dropped 5 bases and J dropped 2 bases, with 13 bases sitting between them. Germline V lookup: CDR1 SGHAT, CDR2 FQNNGV. This CDR3 has 14 amino acids. This CDR3 reads CASSRSKGPYEQYF. The CDR3 DNA reads TGTGCCAGCAGCCGCTCGAAGGGCCCCTACGAGCAGTACTTC.

The chain couples TRBV11-1 to TRBJ1-1; TRBD1 matches 7 bases. Germline trimming cut 3 bases from V and 7 bases from J; bases unmatched to any gene: 8. CDR3 length: 14 amino acids. Germline lookup yields CDR1 SGHAT and CDR2 FQDESV (reference sequence). CDR3 residues: CASSFQLDRIEAFF. In nucleotides, the CDR3 is TGTGCCAGCAGCTTTCAGTTGGACAGGATTGAAGCTTTCTTT.

V usage is TRBV6-6 and J usage is TRBJ2-3, with 9 bases matching TRBD1. CDR1 and CDR2 (germline): MNHNY, SVGAGI (reference sequence). The CDR3 contains 13 residues. V dropped 6 bases and J dropped 4; count of bases not matched to a gene: 2. The CDR3, as DNA: TGTGCCAGCAGAACAGGGGGCTCAGATACGCAGTATTTT. Protein: CASRTGGSDTQYF.